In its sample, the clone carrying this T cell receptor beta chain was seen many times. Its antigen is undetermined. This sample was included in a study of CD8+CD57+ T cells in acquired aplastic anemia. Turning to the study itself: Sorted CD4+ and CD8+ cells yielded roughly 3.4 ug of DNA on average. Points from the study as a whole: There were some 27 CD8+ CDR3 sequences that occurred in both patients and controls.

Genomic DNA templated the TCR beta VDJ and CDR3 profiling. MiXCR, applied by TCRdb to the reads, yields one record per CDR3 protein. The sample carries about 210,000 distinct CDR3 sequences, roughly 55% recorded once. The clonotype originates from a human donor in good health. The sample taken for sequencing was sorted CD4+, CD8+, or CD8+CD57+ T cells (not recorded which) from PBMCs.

This CDR3 reads CASSDPGSGITEAFF. CDR3 DNA: TGTGCCAGCAGTGACCCAGGGTCGGGGATCACTGAAGCTTTCTTT. This chain uses TRBV12-3 or TRBV12-4 with TRBJ1-1; TRBD1 might be the D (5 bases). This CDR3 contains 15 residues. V shed 5 bases and J shed 4 bases, with 17 bases lying between them.